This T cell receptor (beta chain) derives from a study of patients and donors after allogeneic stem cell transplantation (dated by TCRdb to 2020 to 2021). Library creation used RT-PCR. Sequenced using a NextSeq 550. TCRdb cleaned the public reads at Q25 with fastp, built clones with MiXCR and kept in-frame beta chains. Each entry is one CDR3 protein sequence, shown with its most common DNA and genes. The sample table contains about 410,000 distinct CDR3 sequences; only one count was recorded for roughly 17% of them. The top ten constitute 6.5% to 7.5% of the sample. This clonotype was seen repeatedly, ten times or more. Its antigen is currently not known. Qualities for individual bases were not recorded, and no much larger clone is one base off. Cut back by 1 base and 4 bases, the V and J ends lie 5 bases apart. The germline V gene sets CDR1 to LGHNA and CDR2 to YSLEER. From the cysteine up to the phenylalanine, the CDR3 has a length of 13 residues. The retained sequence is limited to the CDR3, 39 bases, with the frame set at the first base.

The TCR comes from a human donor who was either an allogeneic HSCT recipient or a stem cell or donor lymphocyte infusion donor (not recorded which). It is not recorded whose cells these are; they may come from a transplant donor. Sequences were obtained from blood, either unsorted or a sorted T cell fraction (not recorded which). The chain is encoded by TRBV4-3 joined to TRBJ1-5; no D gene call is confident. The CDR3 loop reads CASSQAENQPQHF. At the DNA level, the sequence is TGCGCCAGCAGCCAAGCTGAGAATCAGCCCCAGCATTTT.